This TCR beta chain was identified in a study of blood T cell repertoires in COVID-19. This clone was seen a few times. The protocol was immunoSEQ multiplex PCR, while the TCRdb copy is restricted to in-frame clones and leaves out a portion. Among more than 95,000 clones listed, around four fifths were seen once. This CDR3 has 12 amino acids. The ends were cut back, 2 bases at V and 4 bases at J, with 5 bases in the middle. The V gene's germline CDR1 is MNHNY and CDR2 SVGAGI (reference sequence). The source material was peripheral blood. This chain links TRBV6-6 with TRBJ1-1; unclear D gene. The TCR originated in a man between 60 and 75 years old with acute or convalescent COVID-19. The CDR3 region is CASSYEGTEAFF. The CDR3, as DNA: TGTGCCAGCAGTTACGAGGGCACTGAAGCTTTCTTT.